The source of this TCR beta chain is a study of CXCR3-negative and CXCR3-positive naive CD8 T cells. CDR1 SEHNR and CDR2 FQNEAQ come from the germline V gene (reference sequence). The CDR3 runs 16 residues. CD45RO-CCR7+CD27+CD95- characterized naive CD8+ T cells. UMI-tagged TRB cDNA libraries were built via 5' RACE. TCRdb reprocessed the 5' RACE reads and stores each CDR3 protein as one record, lacking DNA. This sample's clone table lists some 130,000 distinct CDR3 sequences. Notes on this clonotype: The antigen is not known.

General study findings and limits: Diversity proved comparably high across both naive subsets and much lower in memory CD8+ cells.

Specimen: naive CXCR3- CD8+ T cells from blood. Subset here: CD45RO-CCR7+CD27+CD95- naive CD8+ T cells lacking CXCR3 (TNR3-). V is TRBV7-9 and J is TRBJ1-5; the D gene TCRdb calls, TRBD1, cannot be checked with no DNA. The TCR sequence derives from a human donor in good health. Some clones in this sample may be carry-over from other donors' samples. The CDR3 here is CASSTSRDARNQPQHF.